This TCR beta chain was sequenced for a study of T cell responses to AZD1222 COVID-19 vaccine. Whole-study results and caveats: Vaccine-related CD4 TCRs covered spike, predominating at 160-218 and 743-854. Females outnumbered males among donors, who were mostly white British; clonal diversity was possibly underestimated. Unmutated variant regions reportedly attract nearly half of all spike-specific TCRs.

As concerns this clone: The antigen remains undetermined.

This CDR3 is built from 15 residues. Per germline, CDR1 SGHKS and CDR2 YYEKEE (reference sequence). The V gene lost 0 bases and the J gene lost 2 bases, with 9 bases spanning the gap. Sequencing was performed with immunoSEQ multiplex PCR; in TCRdb, only in-frame clones are kept and a portion is missing. The sample shows some 100,000 clones, 88% of them seen only once. This TCR derives from an adult in good health. The chain uses TRBV5-5 and TRBJ2-1; D is undetermined. Sequenced material: peripheral blood, taken on day 0 of MenACWY control vaccination. The DNA of the CDR3 is TGTGCCAGCAGCTTGGTGGGGAATCCCTACAATGAGCAGTTCTTC. Residues: CASSLVGNPYNEQFF.